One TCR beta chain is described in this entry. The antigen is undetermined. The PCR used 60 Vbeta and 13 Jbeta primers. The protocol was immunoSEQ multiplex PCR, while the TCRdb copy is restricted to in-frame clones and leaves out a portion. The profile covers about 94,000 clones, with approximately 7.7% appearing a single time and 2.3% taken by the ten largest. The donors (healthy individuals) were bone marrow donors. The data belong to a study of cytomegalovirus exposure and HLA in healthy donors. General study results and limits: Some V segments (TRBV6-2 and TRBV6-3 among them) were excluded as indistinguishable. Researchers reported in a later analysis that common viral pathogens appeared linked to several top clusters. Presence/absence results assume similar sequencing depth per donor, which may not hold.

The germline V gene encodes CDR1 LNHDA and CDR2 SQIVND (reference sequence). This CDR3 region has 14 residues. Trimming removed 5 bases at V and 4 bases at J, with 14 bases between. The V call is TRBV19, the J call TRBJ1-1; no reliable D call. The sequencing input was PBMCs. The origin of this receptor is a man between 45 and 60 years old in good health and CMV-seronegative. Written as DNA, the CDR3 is TGTGCCAGTAGTCGCGGTGGATTAGGCACTGAAGCTTTCTTT. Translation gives CASSRGGLGTEAFF.